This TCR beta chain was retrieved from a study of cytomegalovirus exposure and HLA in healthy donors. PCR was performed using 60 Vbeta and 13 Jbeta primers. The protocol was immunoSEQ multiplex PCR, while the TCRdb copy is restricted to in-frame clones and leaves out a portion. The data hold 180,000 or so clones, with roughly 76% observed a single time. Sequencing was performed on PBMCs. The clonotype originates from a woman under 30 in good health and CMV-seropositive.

This CDR3 is CASSWWGQGETLHF. The CDR3 bases are TGTGCCAGCAGCTGGTGGGGACAGGGGGAAACCCTCCACTTT. V gene TRBV5-6 combines with J gene TRBJ1-6; 11 positions match TRBD1. CDR3 length equals 14 residues. Germline trimming cut 3 bases from V and 14 bases from J; bases unmatched to any gene: 7. Per the germline V gene, CDR1 is SGHDT and CDR2 is YYEEEE. Variable domain in full (rest from reference TRBV5-6 and TRBJ1-6): DAGVTQSPTHLIKTRGQQVTLRCSPKSGHDTVSWYQQALGQGPQFIFQYYEEEERQRGNFPDRFSGHQFPNYSSELNVNALLLGDSALYLCASSWWGQGETLHFGNGTRLTVT.